The following is a TCR beta chain sequence with its context. This entry comes from a study of blood T cell repertoires in COVID-19. The overall study: PBMCs, B-cell-depleted T cells, or T cells were the source of the cDNA or gDNA that made up the material.

How the authors handled the data: Researchers report that nucleated cell counts were estimated from reference gene primer amplification. TCRdb's copy holds only in-frame clones and misses some; the assay was immunoSEQ multiplex PCR. V, J and clone size are taken as reported in that table, and D and trimming were inferred from the DNA itself. In the table there are roughly 570,000 clones, about 89% of which are singletons. Germline loops: CDR1 MGHRA, CDR2 YSYEKL. V was trimmed by 4 bases and J by 5 bases, leaving 17 bases between them. This CDR3 is 15 amino acids long. A Seattle source enrolled patients during active infection and followed them longitudinally.

The source is a woman in her fifties or sixties with COVID-19, enrolled during active disease. This sequence joins TRBV4-1 and TRBJ1-1; possible D gene TRBD1, 5 bases. The sequencing input was peripheral blood. The CDR3 nucleotides are TGCGCCAGCAGCCCTAGGGGAGGGCGGACGACTGAAGCTTTCTTT. It encodes CASSPRGGRTTEAFF.